A single sample is the source of the 15 T cell receptor beta chains below, sequenced in a study of control samples from healthy donors and cancer patients (dated by TCRdb to about 2020). The protocol used for the library was the immunoSEQ multiplex PCR assay. As stored in TCRdb, this immuneACCESS dataset retains in-frame rearrangements with V and J assigned. A fraction of the clones does not appear; measured against another copy, unresolved V genes explain less than half of the discrepancy, and the remainder lacks a known reason. This sample is represented by approximately 230,000 clones; over 70% of them were singletons. Jointly, the top ten make up 13% of the sample. Specimen: PBMCs. These receptors all come from a woman aged 55-69 years with lung cancer.

The rearrangement uses TRBV6-6 and TRBJ2-7, with D possibly TRBD1 on 6 matching bases. With 10 bases removed from V and 1 base from J, the gap between germline ends came to 20 bases. The CDR3 has 15 amino acids. Germline CDR1 is MNHNY and CDR2 is SVGAGI (reference sequence). The CDR3 coding sequence is TGTGCCACCAGCTTGGAACAGGGATCTTCCTACGAGCAGTACTTC. This gives the protein CATSLEQGSSYEQYF.

The chain links TRBV18 to TRBJ1-3; unclear D gene. CDR3 length equals 15 residues. V lost 0 bases to trimming and J lost 0 bases, with 6 bases between them. Germline V gene data show CDR1 as KGHSH and CDR2 as LQKENI. CDR3 loop: CASSPPYDSGNTIYF. CDR3 DNA sequence: TGTGCCAGCTCACCACCGTACGACTCTGGAAACACCATATATTTT.

The genes are TRBV5-4 and TRBJ1-1; TRBD1 is a possible D gene (6 bases). This CDR3 spans 15 amino acids. V gave up 4 bases and J gave up 0 bases, with 13 bases separating them. CDR1 is SGHNT and CDR2 is YYREEE in the germline V gene (reference sequence). CDR3 sequence: CASSTGTQMNTEAFF. The CDR3 DNA reads as TGTGCCAGCAGCACCGGGACACAAATGAACACTGAAGCTTTCTTT. Variable domain in full (rest from reference TRBV5-4 and TRBJ1-1): ETGVTQSPTHLIKTRGQQVTLRCSSQSGHNTVSWYQQALGQGPQFIFQYYREEENGRGNFPPRFSGLQFPNYSSELNVNALELDDSALYLCASSTGTQMNTEAFFGQGTRLTVV.

The genes are TRBV5-1 and TRBJ2-3, with D unclear. V lost 0 bases, J lost 1 base, and 3 bases lay in between. CDR1 is SGHRS, CDR2 YFSETQ, per germline. The CDR3 runs to 13 residues. The CDR3: CASSLAGTDTQYF. The CDR3 DNA follows: TGCGCCAGCAGCTTGGCGGGCACAGATACGCAGTATTTT.

The CDR3 DNA follows: TGTGCCACACATGGGACAGGGAATAGCAATCAGCCCCAGCATTTT. Its translation is CATHGTGNSNQPQHF. The genes are TRBV7-8 and TRBJ1-5; TRBD1 agrees at 9 bases. This CDR3 has 15 residues. Germline V gives CDR1 SGHVS, CDR2 FQNEAQ. Trimming cost V 10 bases and J 0 bases; bases outside gene matches: 7. Full variable domain (remainder filled in from reference TRBV7-8 and TRBJ1-5): GAGVSQSPRYKVAKRGQDVALRCDPISGHVSLFWYQQALGQGPEFLTYFQNEAQLDKSGLPSDRFFAERPEGSVSTLKIQRTQQEDSAVYLCATHGTGNSNQPQHFGDGTRLSIL.

This sequence joins TRBV30 and TRBJ2-1; TRBD1 or TRBD2 may be the D gene (5 bases each). Looked up from germline, CDR1 is GTSNPN and CDR2 is SVGIG (reference sequence). The CDR3 is made up of 12 amino acids. The V end was cut by 4 bases, the J end by 7 bases, with 11 bases between. The CDR3 reads CAWTGPANEQFF. DNA for the CDR3: TGTGCCTGGACGGGGCCAGCGAATGAGCAGTTCTTC. The full variable domain, in which reference TRBV30 and TRBJ2-1 provide the parts outside the CDR3, is SQTIHQWPATLVQPVGSPLSLECTVEGTSNPNLYWYRQAAGRGLQLLFYSVGIGQISSEVPQNLSASRPQDRQFILSSKKLLLSDSGFYLCAWTGPANEQFFGPGTRLTVL.

The V gene is TRBV5-5, the J gene TRBJ2-7, with D perhaps matching TRBD1 or TRBD2 (6 bases each). The CDR3 sequence is 13 residues long. The V gene lost 2 bases and the J gene lost 5 bases, with 11 bases spanning the gap. The germline V gene encodes CDR1 SGHKS and CDR2 YYEKEE (reference sequence). The CDR3 coding sequence is TGTGCCAGCAGCTTCCGGGGGCCCCACGAGCAGTACTTC. It codes for CASSFRGPHEQYF.

V is TRBV5-1 and J is TRBJ2-7, with D possibly being TRBD2 (5 bases). There are 14 residues in the CDR3. Germline V CDR1 and CDR2: SGHRS, YFSETQ. Trimming cost V 2 bases and J 3 bases, with 12 bases left between them. This chain's CDR3 is CASSFGGARYEQYF. CDR3 DNA: TGCGCCAGCAGCTTCGGAGGTGCCCGCTACGAGCAGTACTTC.

This chain joins TRBV19 and TRBJ1-2; 7 bases agree with TRBD1. The germline gives CDR1 LNHDA, CDR2 SQIVND (reference sequence). V was pared by 6 bases and J by 4 bases, with 5 bases of the junction left unmatched. CDR3 length equals 13 residues. The CDR3 sequence: CASREQGSYGYTF. In nucleotides, the CDR3 is TGTGCCAGTAGGGAACAGGGGTCCTATGGCTACACCTTC.

This clone was recorded only once. The rearrangement links TRBV27 to TRBJ1-1, with a weak D call TRBD1 (6 bases). Trimming removed 6 bases at V and 4 bases at J, with 12 bases between. The germline CDR1 and CDR2 sequences are MNHEY and SMNVEV (reference sequence). This CDR3 comprises 13 residues. CDR3 protein: CASRTGGLTEAFF. DNA of the CDR3: TGTGCCAGCAGAACGGGGGGCCTCACTGAAGCTTTCTTT.

Of note for this clone: The same CDR3 is also encoded by other DNA sequences in this sample. V gene TRBV6-1 combines with J gene TRBJ1-1; D not certain. Trimming cost V 2 bases and J 2 bases, with 6 bases left between them. Germline values: CDR1 MNHNS, CDR2 SASEGT. CDR3 size: 13 residues. The CDR3 here is CASSEQLNTEAFF. The CDR3 nucleotides are TGTGCCAGCAGTGAACAGTTAAACACTGAAGCTTTCTTT.

This clone was observed once. V usage is TRBV12-3 or TRBV12-4 and J usage is TRBJ2-5; 7 bases line up with TRBD2. This CDR3 is built from 12 residues. V was clipped by 11 bases and J by 1 base; unmatched bases: 4. This chain's CDR3 is CASRGVQETQYF. The CDR3 DNA reads as TGTGCCTCTCGGGGGGTCCAAGAGACCCAGTACTTC.

The CDR3, as DNA: TGTGCCAGCAGTAATAAGGGACTAGCTGGCAATGAGCAGTTCTTC. This codes for CASSNKGLAGNEQFF. The V call is TRBV28, the J call TRBJ2-1, with 9 bases lining up with TRBD2. This CDR3 has 15 amino acids. V lost 5 bases to trimming and J lost 6 bases; unmatched junction nucleotides: 8. Germline CDR1 and CDR2: MDHEN and SYDVKM.

The rearrangement links TRBV5-5 to TRBJ2-1; 12 bases map to TRBD2. Per germline, CDR1 SGHKS and CDR2 YYEKEE (reference sequence). Unmatched junction bases numbered 13, after V lost 1 base and J lost 14 bases. CDR3 length: 16 residues. The CDR3 nucleotides are TGTGCCAGCAGCTTGTACCTAGCGGGAGGGCTTACGAGTGAGTTCTTC. This encodes CASSLYLAGGLTSEFF.

J is TRBJ2-7 and V is TRBV4-1; 7 nucleotides line up with TRBD2. With V trimmed by 0 bases and J by 2 bases, 7 bases remained unmatched. CDR1 and CDR2 (germline): MGHRA, YSYEKL. CDR3 length equals 16 residues. DNA for the CDR3: TGCGCCAGCAGCCAAGATCAGGCTAGCGGTCCCTACGAGCAGTACTTC. Its protein product is CASSQDQASGPYEQYF.